This T cell receptor beta chain was recorded in a study of shared clonotypes between healthy human individuals. Whole-study findings and limits: At large depth, rarefaction still showed sorted-subset sequencing to be incomplete.

Assay used: immunoSEQ multiplex PCR; TCRdb lists only in-frame clones, some missing. Of some 2,400,000 clones listed, 95% are singletons. Comments on this clone: The antigen remains undetermined. Other DNA sequences from this sample encode an identical CDR3 as well.

The study drew its donors from healthy HIV-negative adults without recent acute infections or vaccinations. A CD45RA+ naive subset and a CD45RA-negative memory subset were split from CD4+ cells. Looked up from germline, CDR1 is SGDLS and CDR2 is YYNGEE. The CDR3 covers 15 residues. J gave up 0 bases and V 2 bases, and 4 bases lay outside the gene matches. Sequencing was performed on naive CD4+ T cells sorted from blood. Subset denoted: CD45RA+ positively selected. The sequence was collected from a man between 18 and 35 years old in good health. The V call is TRBV9, the J call TRBJ1-1; 7 bases fit TRBD1. The CDR3 nucleotides are TGTGCCAGCAGCGTCGGACAGGTCATGAACACTGAAGCTTTCTTT. It yields the protein CASSVGQVMNTEAFF.